In its sample, the clone carrying this T cell receptor beta chain was seen a few times. What it binds is unknown. The CDR3 consists of 15 residues. Germline loops: CDR1 SNHLY, CDR2 FYNNEI. Trimming cost V 5 bases and J 3 bases; bases outside gene matches: 8. The data derive from a study of cytomegalovirus exposure and HLA in healthy donors. Regarding the study as a whole: What a later analysis showed was that several of the most significant clusters appeared linked to common viral pathogens. According to reports, the classifier identified cytomegalovirus status with high specificity and sensitivity. Solely CMV serostatus was available to characterize immune exposure. In presence/absence analyses, roughly uniform sequencing depth across donors was assumed.

The PCR employed 60 Vbeta primers together with 13 Jbeta primers. The method was immunoSEQ multiplex PCR; TCRdb's version includes in-frame clones alone and lacks a portion of them. The repertoire includes 150,000 to 180,000 clones, approximately 75% of them detected once, and 2.5% to 3% sits in the top ten. The receptor was derived from a man aged 18-30 years in good health and CMV-seronegative. The sample comprised PBMCs. The genes are TRBV2 and TRBJ2-5, with TRBD1 matching over 8 bases. The CDR3: CASSFNTGGEETQYF. In DNA, the CDR3 is TGTGCCAGCAGTTTCAATACAGGGGGAGAAGAGACCCAGTACTTC. Full variable domain (missing parts from reference TRBV2 and TRBJ2-5): EPEVTQTPSHQVTQMGQEVILRCVPISNHLYFYWYRQILGQKVEFLVSFYNNEISEKSEIFDDQFSVERPDGSNFTLKIRSTKLEDSAMYFCASSFNTGGEETQYFGPGTRLLVL.